This TCR beta chain appears in the sequencing data of a study of CD8+ T cells in alopecia areata (dated by TCRdb to the late 2010s). Background for the entire study: The treated patients, all with moderate-to-severe alopecia areata, were enrolled in an open-label pilot trial of oral tofacitinib given at 5 to 10 mg twice daily. Disease severity in treated patients was measured with the SALT score, which quantifies the percentage of affected scalp surface area. immunoSEQ multiplex PCR using 35 Vbeta forward primers and 13 Jbeta reverse primers was used to amplify TCRbeta CDR3 regions. High-throughput TCRbeta sequencing was used to examine T cell clonal expansion in alopecia areata in both the C3H/HeJ mouse model and human patients. Clonality in the scalp was compared among normal scalp (n=4), patchy alopecia areata scalp (n=8), and alopecia totalis/universalis scalp (n=8). On the human side, TCRbeta sequencing was run on scalp tissue and on sorted CD4+ and CD8+ peripheral blood T cells from healthy controls and from alopecia areata patients with either patchy or totalis/universalis disease. Biopsies were taken from tofacitinib-treated patients at baseline and again at 4 and 24 weeks into treatment, and several of those patients also had a later scalp biopsy. Tofacitinib was administered for 6 to 18 months, and 6 months of follow-up off drug were then conducted to assess delayed response and recurrence. RNA came from the PAXgene miRNA kit for fixed scalp, the miRNeasy kit for PBMCs, and the RNeasy kit for mouse skin.

Read against the paper, the sample's time point label means: around 22 weeks on oral tofacitinib. The treatment or condition label corresponds to: oral pan-JAK inhibitor, 5-10 mg twice daily. Lesional scalp punch biopsies and peripheral blood were obtained from alopecia areata patients. PBMCs were isolated by density centrifugation and stained for CD3, CD4 and CD8, and CD4+ and CD8+ T cells were sorted on a FACSAria. Library method: the immunoSEQ multiplex PCR assay. RNA was extracted from all samples and reverse transcribed into cDNA, which served as template for TCR sequencing. First-strand cDNA was synthesized using SuperScript III with a 2:1 mix of oligo-dT and random hexamers. A synthetic immune receptor repertoire was used to assess amplification bias, and residual bias was removed computationally. The authors' analysis ran thus. Raw reads were preprocessed for error removal, and CDR3 was defined according to IMGT conventions as running from the conserved cysteine to phenylalanine. Clonality was computed by normalizing Shannon entropy by log2 of the number of productive unique TCRs and subtracting the result from 1. CD4 or CD8 identity of scalp clones was inferred by cross-referencing scalp TCRbeta sequences with sorted blood CD4 and CD8 repertoires. Not all clones reach the TCRdb copy of this immuneACCESS table, which keeps in-frame sequences only. Checked studies attribute under half of the gap to unresolved V genes and leave the rest unexplained. V and J calls and clone size come straight from that table; D and trimming were deduced from the DNA. This sample has fewer than 200,000 clones in its table, and roughly 53% of those were observed once. Together, the top ten hold roughly an eighth of the sample.

This clone showed up just a few times. Its antigen is unknown. One base away there is no much larger clone; base qualities are not given. As encoded in the germline V gene, CDR1 is MGHDK while CDR2 is SYGVNS. Trimming at the junction amounts to 4 bases on V and 5 bases on J, and the germline ends lie 12 bases apart. From its cysteine to its phenylalanine, the CDR3 spans 14 amino acids. CDR3 DNA only is kept here, 42 bases in frame from base 1. Overall results and qualifications from the work: TCR sequences shared between patients were less clear than in mice, possibly partly because of HLA diversity in the patient population. Unlike mouse skin, which is dominated by gammadelta T cells, normal human skin has resident alphabeta T cells that are also sequenced, and this complicates analysis of the scalp TCR repertoire. Tofacitinib significantly lowered scalp clonality and the number of expanded CD8+ clones among the top 100 scalp clones. Many expanded lesional clones were found to persist in scalp and blood during tofacitinib treatment, and relapse after treatment cessation may be partly explained by this persistence. Because the treated cohort was small and had only one nonresponder, larger studies are needed to examine links between baseline CD8+ expansion and response. Higher clonality and more expanded CD8+ clones were observed in lesional scalp than in normal scalp, particularly in alopecia totalis/universalis, a finding suggestive of antigenic drive.

This receptor was obtained from a human donor with alopecia areata. Here the chain combines TRBV25-1 and TRBJ2-1; TRBD1 is perhaps the D gene, given 6 matching bases. Sample: CD8+ T cells sorted from blood, taken at week 24, from a patient treated with tofacitinib. The DNA reads TGTGCCAGCAGTGGATACAGGGCAAACAATGAGCAGTTCTTC. Its translation reads: CASSGYRANNEQFF.